Below are 28 T cell receptor beta chains sequenced from a single sample in a study of blood T cell repertoires in COVID-19 (dated by TCRdb to about 2020). Library preparation used the immunoSEQ multiplex PCR assay. TCRdb took this table from immuneACCESS and kept in-frame rearrangements with V and J called. Such tables lack part of the clones; where checked against another copy, unresolved V genes explain under half of the gap, and the rest is unexplained. Here the sample has about 250,000 clones; around 85% occur a single time. In total, the top ten clones hold approximately 8.2% of the sample. Sequencing used PBMCs or T cells enriched from blood (not recorded which). The receptors shown here come from a woman in her forties or fifties with acute COVID-19.

The table lists this clone with a few counts. J is TRBJ1-6 and V is TRBV5-1; D remains unclear. Trimming took off 0 bases at V and 7 bases at J, with 11 bases between the two ends. This CDR3 is 15 amino acids long. Germline CDR1 is SGHRS and CDR2 is YFSETQ. In nucleotides, the CDR3 is TGCGCCAGCAGCTTGGAAGGAGGGAGGAATTCACCCCTCCACTTT. This codes for CASSLEGGRNSPLHF.

This chain connects TRBV30 to TRBJ2-7; 7 bases are a match to TRBD1. Germline CDR1 is GTSNPN and CDR2 is SVGIG (reference sequence). J lost 5 bases, V lost 2 bases, and 3 bases had no gene match. This CDR3 region has 12 residues. The CDR3 reads CAWSTGANEQYF. DNA for the CDR3: TGTGCCTGGAGTACAGGGGCAAACGAGCAGTACTTC.

The chain uses TRBV6-6 and TRBJ2-1; 11 nucleotides agree with TRBD2. The CDR3 covers 13 residues. Germline-derived CDR1 and CDR2 are MNHNY and SVGAGI (reference sequence). V dropped 6 bases and J dropped 8; count of bases not matched to a gene: 3. The CDR3 nucleotides are TGTGCCAGCAGCACGACTAGCGGGGATGAGCAGTTCTTC. Residues: CASSTTSGDEQFF.

V is TRBV29-1 and J is TRBJ1-1; the match to TRBD1 covers 7 bases. Trimming at V came to 4 bases and at J to 5 bases, leaving 10 bases not matched to a gene. The CDR3 extends over 14 amino acids. Germline CDR1 and CDR2: SQVTM and ANQGSEA. The CDR3 reads CSVAQSGGWTEAFF. The CDR3, as DNA: TGCAGCGTTGCCCAATCAGGGGGTTGGACTGAAGCTTTCTTT.

V usage is TRBV7-9 and J usage is TRBJ2-5, with 13 bases lining up with TRBD2. V shed 1 base, J shed 1 base, and the junction held 3 bases outside the gene matches. CDR1 and CDR2 from the germline V gene are SEHNR and FQNEAQ (reference sequence). This CDR3 is 17 amino acids long. In DNA, the CDR3 is TGTGCCAGCAGCTTAGTCGGACTAGCGGGGGTCCAAGAGACCCAGTACTTC. This encodes CASSLVGLAGVQETQYF.

The chain employs TRBV29-1 and TRBJ1-1; the match to TRBD1 covers 8 bases. The CDR3 runs 13 residues. V shed 7 bases and J 1 base; nucleotides not matched to a gene: 5. Germline V CDR1 and CDR2: SQVTM, ANQGSEA. The CDR3 loop is CSAQGAENTEAFF. The CDR3 DNA reads as TGCAGCGCCCAGGGGGCCGAGAACACTGAAGCTTTCTTT.

This chain uses TRBV7-8 with TRBJ1-2; a weak D match, TRBD1 (6 bases). V lost 2 bases and J 1 base, leaving 17 bases between the germline ends. The CDR3 sequence is 17 residues long. Germline V gives CDR1 SGHVS, CDR2 FQNEAQ. CDR3 in amino acids: CASSLRTEISNNYGYTF. CDR3 sequence (DNA): TGTGCCAGCAGCTTACGGACAGAGATATCGAATAACTATGGCTACACCTTC.

V is TRBV30 and J is TRBJ1-2; D not certain. V shed 2 bases and J shed 7 bases, with 20 bases lying between them. The germline gives CDR1 GTSNPN, CDR2 SVGIG (reference sequence). This CDR3 contains 15 residues. CDR3 bases: TGTGCCTGGAGTATGACTATGGGCGGCCCCACTGGCTACACCTTC. Protein: CAWSMTMGGPTGYTF.

The gene calls are TRBV27 and TRBJ1-6; D perhaps matches TRBD1 (6 bases). This CDR3 spans 16 amino acids. Germline lookup yields CDR1 MNHEY and CDR2 SMNVEV (reference sequence). Trimming pared 2 bases from V and 5 bases from J, leaving 13 bases between. As DNA, the CDR3 is TGTGCCAGCAGTTTAACCCCACAGGGAAATAATTCACCCCTCCACTTT. Protein product: CASSLTPQGNNSPLHF.

The gene calls are TRBV7-2 and TRBJ1-5; no firm D call. The V and J ends lost 2 bases and 3 bases respectively, with 11 bases between them. In germline, CDR1 is SGHTA, CDR2 FQGNSA. The CDR3 totals 15 residues. This chain's CDR3 is CASSLTYQPNQPQHF. The CDR3 nucleotides read TGTGCCAGCAGCTTAACATATCAACCCAATCAGCCCCAGCATTTT.

This chain links TRBV6-5 with TRBJ1-6; 9 bases match TRBD1. The CDR3 length is 14 residues. Looked up from germline, CDR1 is MNHEY and CDR2 is SVGAGI. Trimming at V came to 9 bases and at J to 10 bases, leaving 10 bases not matched to a gene. The CDR3 DNA follows: TGTGCCAGTTCCTCGGGACAGGGAGTGTCACCCCTCCACTTT. It yields the protein CASSSGQGVSPLHF.

This chain links TRBV9 with TRBJ2-5; tentative D call: TRBD2 (5 bases). CDR3 size: 15 residues. Germline V gene lookup returns CDR1 SGDLS and CDR2 YYNGEE. V lost 0 bases and J lost 4, with 13 bases in between. CDR3 sequence reads: CASSVAARERETQYF. Written as DNA, the CDR3 is TGTGCCAGCAGCGTAGCTGCGAGGGAGAGAGAGACCCAGTACTTC.

The gene calls are TRBV11-2 and TRBJ1-1; D unclear. This CDR3 has 13 amino acids. Germline assignment: CDR1 SGHAT and CDR2 FQNNGV. V was shortened by 8 bases and J by 0 bases, with 10 bases between the two germline ends. CDR3 amino acids: CASSSSMNTEAFF. The CDR3 DNA is TGTGCCAGCTCTTCCAGTATGAACACTGAAGCTTTCTTT.

V is TRBV5-4 and J is TRBJ1-2; D remains ambiguous. CDR3 length equals 12 residues. The germline V gene encodes CDR1 SGHNT and CDR2 YYREEE (reference sequence). The V end was cut by 0 bases, the J end by 6 bases, with 6 bases between. CDR3 sequence reads: CASSLELDGYTF. CDR3 coding DNA: TGTGCCAGCAGCTTGGAGCTCGATGGCTACACCTTC.

CDR3 DNA: TGTGCCATAAACGGTTCACCCCTCCACTTT. Amino acids: CAINGSPLHF. The V call is TRBV11-2, the J call TRBJ1-6; D ambiguous. This CDR3 is 10 amino acids long. The V end lost 10 bases, the J end lost 9 bases, and 7 bases lay between the germline ends. In germline, CDR1 is SGHAT, CDR2 FQNNGV. Filled out from reference TRBV11-2 and TRBJ1-6, the complete variable domain reads EAGVAQSPRYKIIEKRQSVAFWCNPISGHATLYWYQQILGQGPKLLIQFQNNGVVDDSQLPKDRFSAERLKGVDSTLKIQPAKLEDSAVYLCAINGSPLHFGNGTRLTVT.

This clone appeared once. The chain combines TRBV6-5 with TRBJ1-2; D is ambiguous. This CDR3 comprises 14 residues. Trimming shortened V by 0 bases and J by 2 bases, and 7 bases separated the two germline ends. Germline values: CDR1 MNHEY, CDR2 SVGAGI. CDR3 sequence reads: CASSYSQRNYGYTF. The CDR3 coding sequence is TGTGCCAGCAGTTACTCTCAGCGAAACTATGGCTACACCTTC.

Of note for this clone: Other DNA variants within this sample encode the same CDR3. CDR3 in amino acids: CASSLTGVNTEAFF. CDR3 bases: TGTGCCAGCAGCCTAACAGGGGTGAACACTGAAGCTTTCTTT. The chain recombines TRBV7-9 with TRBJ1-1; 7 bases fit TRBD1. Germline assignment: CDR1 SEHNR and CDR2 FQNEAQ (reference sequence). Unmatched junction bases numbered 3, after V lost 5 bases and J lost 0 bases. The CDR3 contains 14 residues.

The chain has TRBV30 and TRBJ1-2, with D perhaps matching TRBD1 (6 bases). The CDR3 totals 14 residues. The V end was cut by 5 bases, the J end by 0 bases, with 13 bases between. Germline V gene data show CDR1 as GTSNPN and CDR2 as SVGIG (reference sequence). The CDR3 DNA reads as TGTGCCTGGCAGGGGCTATTAGCTAACTATGGCTACACCTTC. This gives the protein CAWQGLLANYGYTF. Looking up the rest from reference TRBV30 and TRBJ1-2 gives the full variable domain: SQTIHQWPATLVQPVGSPLSLECTVEGTSNPNLYWYRQAAGRGLQLLFYSVGIGQISSEVPQNLSASRPQDRQFILSSKKLLLSDSGFYLCAWQGLLANYGYTFGSGTRLTVV.

This clone was seen a handful of times. Additional DNA sequences in this sample encode the identical CDR3. The chain joins TRBV4-3 to TRBJ1-2; D perhaps matches TRBD1 (6 bases). V dropped 0 bases and J dropped 1 base, with 12 bases sitting between them. Germline CDR1 is LGHNA and CDR2 is YSLEER. This CDR3 has 16 amino acids. CDR3 residues: CASSQDRNRDNYGYTF. DNA for the CDR3: TGCGCCAGCAGCCAAGATAGGAACAGGGATAACTATGGCTACACCTTC.

V usage is TRBV30 and J usage is TRBJ2-1, with D possibly matching TRBD2 (7 bases). CDR1 is GTSNPN, CDR2 SVGIG, per germline (reference sequence). The CDR3 contains 15 residues. V was trimmed by 1 base and J by 3 bases, leaving 13 bases between them. The CDR3 DNA reads as TGTGCCTGGAGTGAGGGGGGGCCCGGCTACAATGAGCAGTTCTTC. It is translated as CAWSEGGPGYNEQFF.

This chain joins TRBV9 and TRBJ1-2; D is ambiguous. The V and J ends lost 0 bases and 4 bases respectively, with 4 bases between them. The germline gives CDR1 SGDLS, CDR2 YYNGEE. CDR3 size: 12 residues. For the CDR3, the DNA is TGTGCCAGCAGCGTAGCGGGCTATGGCTACACCTTC. The encoded protein is CASSVAGYGYTF. Full variable domain (outside the CDR3, taken from reference TRBV9 and TRBJ1-2): DSGVTQTPKHLITATGQRVTLRCSPRSGDLSVYWYQQSLDQGLQFLIQYYNGEERAKGNILERFSAQQFPDLHSELNLSSLELGDSALYFCASSVAGYGYTFGSGTRLTVV.

The rearrangement joins TRBV11-2 to TRBJ1-1, with D possibly being TRBD1 (6 bases). V shed 11 bases and J shed 1 base, with 11 bases lying between them. Germline V lookup: CDR1 SGHAT, CDR2 FQNNGV. CDR3 length: 12 residues. The DNA for the CDR3 is TGTGCCGGTGGACAGAAGAACACTGAAGCTTTCTTT. It encodes CAGGQKNTEAFF.

V gene TRBV7-9 combines with J gene TRBJ1-1; no reliable D call. Per the germline V gene, CDR1 is SEHNR and CDR2 is FQNEAQ (reference sequence). The CDR3 spans 15 residues. The germline V and J ends were trimmed by 5 bases and 1 base, with 14 bases remaining between them. The DNA of the CDR3 is TGTGCCAGCAGCCCTGGAACTGAGGGGAACACTGAAGCTTTCTTT. This encodes CASSPGTEGNTEAFF.

The rearrangement links TRBV6-5 to TRBJ1-1, with D possibly being TRBD1 (5 bases). V shed 6 bases and J shed 12 bases, with 14 bases lying between them. The CDR3 has 11 residues. Germline V gives CDR1 MNHEY, CDR2 SVGAGI. CDR3 protein: CASRGDHLTFF. The CDR3 DNA reads as TGTGCCAGCAGAGGGGATCACTTAACTTTCTTT.

The V and J genes are TRBV6-5 and TRBJ1-6; TRBD1 matches 8 bases. V gave up 7 bases and J gave up 7 bases; unmatched junction bases: 3. From germline, CDR1 is MNHEY and CDR2 SVGAGI. The CDR3 extends over 13 amino acids. CDR3 nucleotide sequence: TGTGCCAGCAACTGGGACAGGAATTCACCCCTCCACTTT. It encodes CASNWDRNSPLHF.

The gene calls are TRBV6-2 or TRBV6-3 and TRBJ2-7, with 11 bases matching TRBD1. CDR1 is MNHEY, CDR2 SVGEGT, per germline. V lost 2 bases, J lost 3 bases, and 3 bases stayed unmatched. The CDR3 covers 15 residues. The CDR3 bases are TGTGCCAGCAGTTACGCGGGACAGGGGGACTACGAGCAGTACTTC. Protein product: CASSYAGQGDYEQYF.

This chain connects TRBV12-3 or TRBV12-4 to TRBJ1-1; weak D call: TRBD1 (6 bases). This CDR3 has 13 residues. The V gene lost 3 bases and the J gene lost 3 bases, with 8 bases spanning the gap. This CDR3 is CASSFSGDTEAFF. CDR3 in DNA: TGTGCCAGCAGTTTTTCAGGGGACACTGAAGCTTTCTTT.

The chain combines TRBV3-1 (or the pseudogene TRBV3-2) with TRBJ1-1; D might be TRBD1 (5 bases). This CDR3 is 15 amino acids long. Germline-derived CDR1 and CDR2 are LGHDT and YNNKEL (reference sequence). V was shortened by 1 base and J by 3 bases, with 12 bases between the two germline ends. Written as DNA, the CDR3 is TGTGCCAGCAGCCAAGTTAAGGCCAGGGACACTGAAGCTTTCTTT. Translating it yields CASSQVKARDTEAFF.